The 12 T cell receptor beta chains in this list originate from one sample, sequenced in a study of cytomegalovirus exposure and HLA in healthy donors. Assay: immunoSEQ multiplex PCR; the TCRdb copy retains only in-frame clones and omits some. The sample lists some 120,000 clones, roughly 93% occurring once. Sequencing was carried out using PBMCs. All receptors derive from a woman in her late teens or twenties in good health and CMV-seronegative.

The chain recombines TRBV28 with TRBJ2-5; 11 bases map to TRBD1. This CDR3 contains 14 residues. The junction had 3 bases not matched to a gene; V was cut back by 4 bases and J by 5 bases. Germline lookup yields CDR1 MDHEN and CDR2 SYDVKM. CDR3 residues: CASSWDRGRETQYF. CDR3 nucleotide sequence: TGTGCCAGCAGTTGGGACAGGGGGAGGGAGACCCAGTACTTC. Variable domain in full (rest from reference TRBV28 and TRBJ2-5): DVKVTQSSRYLVKRTGEKVFLECVQDMDHENMFWYRQDPGLGLRLIYFSYDVKMKEKGDIPEGYSVSREKKERFSLILESASTNQTSMYLCASSWDRGRETQYFGPGTRLLVL.

The sample holds one count of this clone. The chain employs TRBV2 and TRBJ1-5, with 7 bases aligning to TRBD1. Germline CDR1 and CDR2: SNHLY and FYNNEI. This CDR3 spans 14 amino acids. The ends lost 7 bases at V and 6 bases at J; junction bases unmatched: 9. This CDR3 reads CASNRGGAIQPQHF. The CDR3 region has the DNA TGTGCCAGCAACCGAGGGGGCGCCATTCAGCCCCAGCATTTT.

V is TRBV2 and J is TRBJ1-2, with unresolved D. The V end lost 7 bases, the J end lost 7 bases, and 13 bases lay between the germline ends. Germline V CDR1 and CDR2: SNHLY, FYNNEI. This CDR3 has 12 residues. The CDR3 loop reads CASTYLELGYTF. The CDR3, as DNA: TGTGCCAGCACTTATCTCGAGCTTGGCTACACCTTC.

This clone is a singleton in its sample. In DNA, the CDR3 is TGTGCCAGCAGCTTCTCCAGGGTATCCTACGAGCAGTACTTC. Protein sequence: CASSFSRVSYEQYF. V is TRBV5-6 and J is TRBJ2-7, with D possibly being TRBD1 (5 bases). CDR3 length: 14 residues. The V gene's germline CDR1 is SGHDT and CDR2 YYEEEE. The V gene lost 2 bases and the J gene lost 1 base, with 10 bases spanning the gap.

This clone has more than one count but fewer than ten. The rearrangement links TRBV6-1 to TRBJ2-5; 8 bases align to TRBD1. V trimming: 6 bases; J trimming: 3 bases; junction bases outside the gene matches: 6. The CDR3 totals 14 residues. Germline assignment: CDR1 MNHNS and CDR2 SASEGT. This CDR3 is CASRVQGAEETQYF. In DNA form, the CDR3 reads TGTGCCAGCAGGGTTCAGGGGGCTGAAGAGACCCAGTACTTC.

This chain connects TRBV2 to TRBJ2-5; D is unresolved. Germline-derived CDR1 and CDR2 are SNHLY and FYNNEI. The CDR3 extends over 11 amino acids. With 5 bases removed from V and 2 bases from J, the gap between germline ends came to 3 bases. This CDR3 is CASSPQETQYF. The CDR3 nucleotides read TGTGCCAGCAGTCCTCAAGAGACCCAGTACTTC.

V usage is TRBV19 and J usage is TRBJ2-1, with 10 bases fitting TRBD1. Germline loops: CDR1 LNHDA, CDR2 SQIVND (reference sequence). After removal of 9 bases from V and 8 bases from J, the junction contained 7 bases not matched to a gene. CDR3 size: 13 residues. The CDR3 reads CASARDRGYEQFF. The CDR3 DNA sequence: TGTGCCAGCGCGCGGGACAGGGGCTATGAGCAGTTCTTC. The full variable domain, with the rest looked up from reference TRBV19 and TRBJ2-1, is DGGITQSPKYLFRKEGQNVTLSCEQNLNHDAMYWYRQDPGQGLRLIYYSQIVNDFQKGDIAEGYSVSREKKESFPLTVTSAQKNPTAFYLCASARDRGYEQFFGPGTRLTVL.

The J gene is TRBJ2-2, the V gene TRBV7-9; the match to TRBD2 covers 7 bases. CDR1 is SEHNR and CDR2 is FQNEAQ in the germline V gene (reference sequence). The CDR3 consists of 15 residues. V dropped 0 bases and J dropped 5; count of bases not matched to a gene: 3. The CDR3 sequence: CASSLAGGRTGELFF. In DNA, the CDR3 is TGTGCCAGCAGCTTAGCGGGAGGGCGAACCGGGGAGCTGTTTTTT.

By share, this clone counts as medium-sized. The identical CDR3 is also encoded by other nucleotide sequences in the sample. V and J are TRBV6-6 and TRBJ1-2; 9 bases fit TRBD1. Germline lookup yields CDR1 MNHNY and CDR2 SVGAGI (reference sequence). J was trimmed by 5 bases and V by 0 bases; bases with no gene match: 4. This CDR3 is 15 amino acids long. CDR3 sequence reads: CASSYSTGGGYGYTF. CDR3 nucleotides: TGTGCCAGCAGTTACTCGACAGGGGGAGGTTATGGCTACACCTTC.

The V and J genes are TRBV2 and TRBJ2-1, with TRBD1 as a possible D gene (6 bases). Trimming pared 4 bases from V and 6 bases from J, leaving 10 bases between. CDR3 size: 13 residues. CDR1 and CDR2 (germline): SNHLY, FYNNEI. The CDR3 protein is CASSGGTPNEQFF. The CDR3 DNA reads TGTGCCAGCAGTGGGGGGACACCCAATGAGCAGTTCTTC.

The chain carries TRBV28 and TRBJ1-1; D is possibly TRBD1 (5 bases). V was cut by 8 bases and J by 3 bases, with 13 bases left in between. The CDR3 runs to 13 residues. The germline gives CDR1 MDHEN, CDR2 SYDVKM. This CDR3 reads CASGAGRDTEAFF. CDR3 coding DNA: TGTGCCAGCGGTGCAGGGAGGGACACTGAAGCTTTCTTT.

The DNA of the CDR3 is TGTGCCAGCAGCCCGGCGGGACTGCCAAGCTCCTACAATGAGCAGTTCTTC. Translation gives CASSPAGLPSSYNEQFF. The chain recombines TRBV4-2 with TRBJ2-1; TRBD2 might be the D (6 bases). There are 17 residues in the CDR3. Germline values: CDR1 LGHNA, CDR2 YNFKEQ. V was shortened by 4 bases and J by 0 bases, with 16 bases between the two germline ends.